These 9 T cell receptor beta chains share one sample of origin, sequenced in a study of vaccination effects on CD4 cells after COVID-19. What these receptors recognize is not known. It was after approximately 10 days of culture that CD4+ T cells were isolated. Clones were sequenced by immunoSEQ multiplex PCR, and TCRdb holds only the in-frame ones, with some missing. The table has 50,000 to 70,000 clones, 70% to 85% seen once; the top ten hold approximately 24%. The source was CD4+ T cells from PBMCs cultured without peptide, collected before COVID-19 vaccination. Every receptor here comes from a human donor who had a prior SARS-CoV-2 infection.

The rearrangement joins TRBV5-8 to TRBJ1-4; 7 bases match TRBD1. J lost 7 bases, V lost 0 bases, and 6 bases had no gene match. Germline V gene data show CDR1 as SGHTS and CDR2 as YDEGEE. CDR3 length: 15 amino acids. The CDR3 sequence: CASSLVDRVGEKLFF. The CDR3 DNA reads as TGTGCCAGCAGCTTGGTCGACAGGGTTGGTGAAAAACTGTTTTTT.

The CDR3 region is CASSSNPGLAGDTQYF. The CDR3 DNA is TGTGCCAGCAGCTCAAATCCGGGACTAGCGGGAGATACGCAGTATTTT. The chain combines TRBV7-3 with TRBJ2-3; 12 positions agree with TRBD2. Germline V gene sequence: CDR1 SGHTA, CDR2 FQGTGA. After removal of 4 bases from V and 5 bases from J, the junction contained 7 bases not matched to a gene. The CDR3 totals 16 residues.

CDR3 protein: CASSPPGLAGGYEQYF. The CDR3 DNA follows: TGTGCCAGCTCACCACCGGGACTAGCGGGAGGTTACGAGCAGTACTTC. The V gene is TRBV18, the J gene TRBJ2-7, with 15 bases lining up with TRBD2. Germline assignment: CDR1 KGHSH and CDR2 LQKENI. There are 16 residues in the CDR3. The ends lost 0 bases at V and 4 bases at J; junction bases unmatched: 1.

This clone was detected once. The rearrangement uses TRBV11-2 and TRBJ1-1; no clear D. Trimming cost V 1 base and J 11 bases, with 14 bases left between them. CDR3 length: 13 amino acids. CDR1 and CDR2 from the germline V gene are SGHAT and FQNNGV. The CDR3 protein is CASSLGSGSTAFF. The CDR3 nucleotides are TGTGCCAGCAGCTTAGGATCCGGGTCGACGGCTTTCTTT.

The chain uses TRBV5-5 and TRBJ2-5, with a tentative D call TRBD2 (6 bases). The CDR3 consists of 15 residues. Trimming pared 0 bases from V and 0 bases from J, leaving 9 bases between. The germline V gene has CDR1 SGHKS and CDR2 YYEKEE (reference sequence). The CDR3 sequence is CASSLAGTHQETQYF. CDR3 nucleotide sequence: TGTGCCAGCAGCTTGGCCGGGACTCACCAAGAGACCCAGTACTTC.

In its sample, this clone was seen a few times. The gene calls are TRBV6-5 and TRBJ1-1; D is undetermined. Trimming stripped 1 base from V and 4 bases from J, with 10 bases between. Per the germline V gene, CDR1 is MNHEY and CDR2 is SVGAGI. The CDR3 covers 14 residues. The CDR3 loop reads CASSYWEASTEAFF. Written as DNA, the CDR3 is TGTGCCAGCAGTTACTGGGAGGCGAGCACTGAAGCTTTCTTT.

The chain links TRBV7-9 to TRBJ2-7, with D possibly matching TRBD2 (5 bases). The V gene lost 5 bases and the J gene lost 0 bases, with 11 bases spanning the gap. Germline CDR1 reads SEHNR; CDR2 reads FQNEAQ (reference sequence). The CDR3 has 14 residues. The CDR3 is CASSADWDSYEQYF. Written as DNA, the CDR3 is TGTGCCAGCAGCGCGGACTGGGACTCCTACGAGCAGTACTTC.

The V call is TRBV11-3, the J call TRBJ2-1, with D unclear. CDR3 length equals 14 residues. The V and J ends lost 4 bases and 4 bases respectively, with 11 bases between them. CDR1 is SGHNT and CDR2 is YENEEA in the germline V gene. The CDR3 nucleotides read TGTGCCAGCAGCTCAATTCGGGTTTACAATGAGCAGTTCTTC. Translating gives CASSSIRVYNEQFF.

The J gene is TRBJ1-5, the V gene TRBV6-5; weak D call: TRBD1 (5 bases). The CDR3 contains 13 residues. The ends were cut back, 5 bases at V and 5 bases at J, with 10 bases in the middle. Looked up from germline, CDR1 is MNHEY and CDR2 is SVGAGI. Here the CDR3 reads CASSRDFDQPQHF. DNA for the CDR3: TGTGCCAGCAGTAGGGACTTTGATCAGCCCCAGCATTTT.